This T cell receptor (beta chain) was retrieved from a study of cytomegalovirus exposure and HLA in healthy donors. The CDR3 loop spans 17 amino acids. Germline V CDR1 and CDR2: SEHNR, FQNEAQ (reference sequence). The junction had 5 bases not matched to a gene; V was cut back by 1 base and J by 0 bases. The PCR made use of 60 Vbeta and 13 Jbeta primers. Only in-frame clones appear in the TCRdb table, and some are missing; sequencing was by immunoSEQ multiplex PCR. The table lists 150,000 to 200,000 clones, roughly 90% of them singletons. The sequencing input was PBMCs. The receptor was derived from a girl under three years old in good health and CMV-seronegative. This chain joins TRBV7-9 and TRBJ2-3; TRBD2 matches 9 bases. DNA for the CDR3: TGTGCCAGCAGCTTAGGACGACTAGCGGAGAGCACAGATACGCAGTATTTT. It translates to CASSLGRLAESTDTQYF.